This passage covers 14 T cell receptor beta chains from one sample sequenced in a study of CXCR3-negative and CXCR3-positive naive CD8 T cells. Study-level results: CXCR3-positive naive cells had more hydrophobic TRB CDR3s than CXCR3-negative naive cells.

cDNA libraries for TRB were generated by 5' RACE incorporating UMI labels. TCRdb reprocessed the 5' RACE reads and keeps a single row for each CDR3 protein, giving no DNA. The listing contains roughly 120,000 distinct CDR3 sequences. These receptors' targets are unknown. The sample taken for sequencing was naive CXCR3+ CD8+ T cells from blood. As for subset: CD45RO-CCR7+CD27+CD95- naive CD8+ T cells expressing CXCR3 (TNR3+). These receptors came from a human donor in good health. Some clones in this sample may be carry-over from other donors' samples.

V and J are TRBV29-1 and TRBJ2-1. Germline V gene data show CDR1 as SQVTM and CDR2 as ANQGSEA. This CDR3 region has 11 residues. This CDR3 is CSVVELDEQFF.

CDR3 region: CASSPKGGGAYGYTF. The chain is built from TRBV4-2 and TRBJ1-2; the D gene TCRdb calls, TRBD1, cannot be checked with no DNA. The germline CDR1 and CDR2 sequences are LGHNA and YNFKEQ. The CDR3 consists of 15 residues.

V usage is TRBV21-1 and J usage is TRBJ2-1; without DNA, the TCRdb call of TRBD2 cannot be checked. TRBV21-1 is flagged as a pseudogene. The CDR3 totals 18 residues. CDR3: CASSLYINVGGGNNEQFF.

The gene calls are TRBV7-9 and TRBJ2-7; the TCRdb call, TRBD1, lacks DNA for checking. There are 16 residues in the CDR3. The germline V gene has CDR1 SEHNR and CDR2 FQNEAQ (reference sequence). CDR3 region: CASSTHWDSSSYEQYF.

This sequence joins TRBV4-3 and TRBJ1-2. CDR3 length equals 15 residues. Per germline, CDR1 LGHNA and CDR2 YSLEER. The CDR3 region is CASSQDSRQNYGYTF.

CDR3 region: CATSSSRQPQETQYF. The V gene is TRBV15, the J gene TRBJ2-5; TCRdb indicates TRBD1, and absent DNA this call remains unverified. The CDR3 length is 15 residues. Germline CDR1 LNHNV, CDR2 YYDKDF (reference sequence).

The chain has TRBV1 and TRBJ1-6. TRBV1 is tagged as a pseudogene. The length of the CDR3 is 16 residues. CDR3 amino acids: CTSSQAPRQPNSPLHF.

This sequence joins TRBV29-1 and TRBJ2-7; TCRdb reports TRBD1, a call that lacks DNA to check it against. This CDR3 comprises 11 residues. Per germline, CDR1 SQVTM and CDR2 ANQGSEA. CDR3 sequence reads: CSVRTGAEQYF.

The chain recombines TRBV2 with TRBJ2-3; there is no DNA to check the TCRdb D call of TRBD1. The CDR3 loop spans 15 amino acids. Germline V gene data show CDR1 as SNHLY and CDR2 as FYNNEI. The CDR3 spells CASSKGAHGTDTQYF.

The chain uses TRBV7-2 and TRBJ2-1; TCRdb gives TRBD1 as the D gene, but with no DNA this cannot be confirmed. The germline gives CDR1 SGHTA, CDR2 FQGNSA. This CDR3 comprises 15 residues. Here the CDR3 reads CASSLGQGASIEQFF.

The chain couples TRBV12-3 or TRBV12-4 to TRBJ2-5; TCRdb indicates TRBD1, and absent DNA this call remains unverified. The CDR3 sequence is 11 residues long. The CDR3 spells CASRQGETQYF.

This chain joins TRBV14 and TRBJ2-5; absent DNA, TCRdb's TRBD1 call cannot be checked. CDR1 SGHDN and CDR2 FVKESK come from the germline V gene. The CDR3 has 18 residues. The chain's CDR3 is CASSQGLRQGALQETQYF.

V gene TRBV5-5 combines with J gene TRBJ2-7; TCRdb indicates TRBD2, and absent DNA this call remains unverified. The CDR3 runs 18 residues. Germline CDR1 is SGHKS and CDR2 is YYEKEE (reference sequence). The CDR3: CASSLQGPTSGKAYEQYF.

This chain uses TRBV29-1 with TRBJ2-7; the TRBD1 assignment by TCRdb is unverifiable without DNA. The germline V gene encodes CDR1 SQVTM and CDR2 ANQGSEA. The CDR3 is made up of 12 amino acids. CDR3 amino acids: CSVTTGYHEQYF.